This T cell receptor beta chain was identified during a study of blood T cell repertoires in COVID-19. Here immunoSEQ multiplex PCR was the method, and the copy in TCRdb shows in-frame clones only, minus some. The sample shows about 240,000 clones, 75% to 85% of them seen only once. This clone was detected once. Sequencing input: peripheral blood. The TCR originated in a woman aged 70-85 years with acute or convalescent COVID-19.

The CDR3: CAISEWGRGSEAFF. Written as DNA, the CDR3 is TGTGCCATCAGTGAGTGGGGCAGGGGCTCTGAAGCTTTCTTT. V gene TRBV10-3 combines with J gene TRBJ1-1; possibly TRBD1 for D (6 bases). Looked up from germline, CDR1 is ENHRY and CDR2 is SYGVKD. Trimming removed 1 base from V and 6 bases from J, with 12 bases in between. This CDR3 has 14 amino acids.